This T cell receptor (beta chain) stems from a study of response to subunit inactivated influenza vaccine. In TCRdb, the RT-PCR reads were re-called with MiXCR into one record per CDR3 protein. The sample shows 500,000 to 750,000 distinct CDR3 sequences, 11% to 15% of them seen only once. The germline V gene encodes CDR1 SSHAT and CDR2 FNYEAQ (reference sequence). V shed 5 bases and J shed 6 bases, with 10 bases lying between them. The CDR3 extends over 13 amino acids. Concerning this clonotype: Its target is not known.

Whole-study findings and limits: Few new T cells, the authors suggested, are recruited by each seasonal influenza vaccination.

The input for sequencing was PBMCs from blood, taken 11 to 12 days after vaccination. This TCR was sampled from a man aged 50 to 59 who received an inactivated influenza vaccine. The chain recombines TRBV7-7 with TRBJ2-2; a possible D gene is TRBD2 (6 bases). Here the CDR3 reads CASSVGRPGELFF. The CDR3 DNA follows: TGTGCCAGCAGCGTCGGGAGACCCGGGGAGCTGTTTTTT.